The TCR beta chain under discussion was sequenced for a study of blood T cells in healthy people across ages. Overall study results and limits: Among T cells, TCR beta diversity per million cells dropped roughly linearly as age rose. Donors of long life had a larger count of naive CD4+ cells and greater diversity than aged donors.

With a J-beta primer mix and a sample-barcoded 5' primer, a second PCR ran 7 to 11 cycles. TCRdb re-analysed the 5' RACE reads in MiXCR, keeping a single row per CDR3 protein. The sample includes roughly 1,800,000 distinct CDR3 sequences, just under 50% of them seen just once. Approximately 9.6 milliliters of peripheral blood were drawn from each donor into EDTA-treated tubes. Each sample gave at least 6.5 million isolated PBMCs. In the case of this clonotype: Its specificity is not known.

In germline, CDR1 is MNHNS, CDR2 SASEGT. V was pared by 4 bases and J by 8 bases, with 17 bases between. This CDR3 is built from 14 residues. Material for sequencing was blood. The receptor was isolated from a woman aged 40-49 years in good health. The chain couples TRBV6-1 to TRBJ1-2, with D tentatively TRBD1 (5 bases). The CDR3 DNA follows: TGTGCCAGCAGTGGGACACACCCTACTGGGGGCTACACCTTC. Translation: CASSGTHPTGGYTF.